The 2 T cell receptor beta chains below were found in one sample sequenced in a study of cytomegalovirus exposure and HLA in healthy donors. PCR used 60 Vbeta primers and 13 Jbeta primers. Measured with immunoSEQ multiplex PCR; TCRdb has only the in-frame clones, and not every one. The table shows approximately 180,000 clones, with around 90% occurring only once. What was sequenced was PBMCs. The receptors shown here come from a woman under 30 in good health and CMV-seronegative.

This rearrangement joins TRBV11-2 to TRBJ2-7, with D possibly matching TRBD1 (6 bases). CDR1 and CDR2 (germline): SGHAT, FQNNGV. The CDR3 has 15 amino acids. V was clipped by 1 base and J by 3 bases, with 13 bases between them. The CDR3 here is CASSLGAGVIYEQYF. The CDR3 DNA is TGTGCCAGCAGCTTAGGGGCAGGGGTTATCTACGAGCAGTACTTC.

The chain combines TRBV19 with TRBJ2-1; 9 bases are a match to TRBD2. The CDR3 spans 15 residues. V was pared by 6 bases and J by 7 bases, with 10 bases of the junction left unmatched. Germline V CDR1 and CDR2: LNHDA, SQIVND (reference sequence). DNA of the CDR3: TGTGCCAGTAGCCTCCGGAGTAGCGGGAGAAATGAGCAGTTCTTC. It translates to CASSLRSSGRNEQFF.